Shown below are 18 T cell receptor beta chains from a single sample sequenced in a study of spatial heterogeneity in lung cancer. TCRdb reprocessed the 5' RACE reads with MiXCR, giving one entry per CDR3 protein. The sample yields around 40,000 distinct CDR3 sequences, roughly 5.4% seen once. Time point: sample taken at primary tumor resection. The specimen comprised PBMCs, sampled at surgery. Source of these receptors: a female donor with early-stage non-small cell lung cancer.

This clonotype was seen many times. J is TRBJ2-1 and V is TRBV6-6, with 11 bases that match TRBD2. This CDR3 region has 16 residues. V lost 2 bases to trimming and J lost 10 bases; unmatched junction nucleotides: 10. Germline CDR1 and CDR2: MNHNY and SVGAGI (reference sequence). DNA for the CDR3: TGTGCCAGCAGTTACACTAGCGGGGGAGCCGTCCCCGAGCAGTTCTTC. It codes for CASSYTSGGAVPEQFF.

This clonotype was seen at least ten times. The J gene is TRBJ1-2, the V gene TRBV15, with D hard to call. Per germline, CDR1 LNHNV and CDR2 YYDKDF (reference sequence). The CDR3 totals 12 residues. V was pared by 0 bases and J by 8 bases, with 7 bases between. The CDR3 DNA reads TGTGCCACCAGCAGAGATCTCTTAGGCTACACCTTC. Protein sequence: CATSRDLLGYTF.

This clonotype occurred many times. The DNA of the CDR3 is TGTGCCAGCAGTTTACGTCAGGGGGCGCCCGGTTTGGGAGAGACCCAGTACTTC. Translation: CASSLRQGAPGLGETQYF. The chain links TRBV12-3 or TRBV12-4 to TRBJ2-5, with 8 bases matching TRBD1. CDR3 length: 18 residues. V gave up 2 bases and J gave up 4 bases; unmatched junction bases: 15.

In its sample, this clonotype ranks as medium-sized. The chain couples TRBV4-3 to TRBJ1-2, with 7 nucleotides matching TRBD1. After removal of 1 base from V and 3 bases from J, the junction contained 5 bases not matched to a gene. This CDR3 has 15 amino acids. Germline V gene data show CDR1 as LGHNA and CDR2 as YSLEER. The chain's CDR3 is CASSQVGTVYYGYTF. For the CDR3, the DNA is TGCGCCAGCAGCCAAGTGGGGACAGTCTACTATGGCTACACCTTC.

This clonotype was counted ten times or more. The chain has TRBV28 and TRBJ2-7, with 11 bases fitting TRBD1. The V gene's germline CDR1 is MDHEN and CDR2 SYDVKM. CDR3 size: 14 residues. V dropped 2 bases and J dropped 7; count of bases not matched to a gene: 4. The CDR3 protein is CASSLGQGAQEQYF. The DNA for the CDR3 is TGTGCCAGCAGTTTAGGACAGGGGGCGCAGGAGCAGTACTTC. Supplemented by reference TRBV28 and TRBJ2-7, the full variable domain reads DVKVTQSSRYLVKRTGEKVFLECVQDMDHENMFWYRQDPGLGLRLIYFSYDVKMKEKGDIPEGYSVSREKKERFSLILESASTNQTSMYLCASSLGQGAQEQYFGPGTRLTVT.

This clonotype was counted many times. This chain links TRBV3-1 with TRBJ1-5; perhaps TRBD1 as D (5 bases). Trimming pared 1 base from V and 0 bases from J, leaving 13 bases between. This CDR3 region has 17 residues. Germline CDR1 reads LGHDT; CDR2 reads YNNKEL (reference sequence). The CDR3 region is CASSQGDGGYSNQPQHF. The CDR3 coding sequence is TGTGCCAGCAGCCAAGGCGACGGGGGGTATAGCAATCAGCCCCAGCATTTT.

This clonotype was counted many times. This chain connects TRBV4-2 to TRBJ1-1; D not resolved. CDR3 length: 15 residues. Trimming removed 4 bases from V and 0 bases from J, with 12 bases in between. CDR1 LGHNA and CDR2 YNFKEQ come from the germline V gene. CDR3: CASSPWTAVNTEAFF. CDR3 nucleotides: TGTGCCAGCAGCCCCTGGACGGCCGTGAACACTGAAGCTTTCTTT.

V gene TRBV11-2 combines with J gene TRBJ2-5; TRBD2 matches at 8 bases. The CDR3 length is 14 residues. Germline V gene data show CDR1 as SGHAT and CDR2 as FQNNGV. The V gene end was trimmed by 7 bases and the J gene end by 5 bases; junction bases not matched to a gene: 9. The DNA for the CDR3 is TGTGCCAGCACCCCCGGGGGGGCGCGGGAGACCCAGTACTTC. It is translated as CASTPGGARETQYF. Combining the CDR3 with reference TRBV11-2 and TRBJ2-5 gives the whole variable domain EAGVAQSPRYKIIEKRQSVAFWCNPISGHATLYWYQQILGQGPKLLIQFQNNGVVDDSQLPKDRFSAERLKGVDSTLKIQPAKLEDSAVYLCASTPGGARETQYFGPGTRLLVL.

The sample holds a few counts of this clonotype. This chain connects TRBV15 to TRBJ1-5; D not resolved. The V and J ends lost 0 bases and 4 bases respectively, with 10 bases between them. From germline, CDR1 is LNHNV and CDR2 YYDKDF (reference sequence). The CDR3 length is 15 residues. Here the CDR3 reads CATSRDRGSNQPQHF. The DNA for the CDR3 is TGTGCCACCAGCAGAGATCGGGGAAGTAATCAGCCCCAGCATTTT.

Relative to its sample, this clonotype is medium-sized. The chain carries TRBV5-1 and TRBJ2-7; D perhaps matches TRBD1 (6 bases). Germline values: CDR1 SGHRS, CDR2 YFSETQ. The V gene lost 4 bases and the J gene lost 0 bases, with 11 bases spanning the gap. The CDR3 length is 14 residues. CDR3 protein: CASSVQGTSYEQYF. CDR3 nucleotide sequence: TGCGCCAGCAGCGTACAGGGAACCTCCTACGAGCAGTACTTC.

The genes are TRBV11-1 and TRBJ1-6; possibly TRBD1 for D (6 bases). The CDR3 consists of 13 residues. With 5 bases removed from V and 12 bases from J, the gap between germline ends came to 14 bases. The germline gives CDR1 SGHAT, CDR2 FQDESV (reference sequence). CDR3 in DNA: TGTGCCAGCAGCGTACAGGGTTGGGAACCCCTCCACTTT. Its protein product is CASSVQGWEPLHF.

This clonotype was seen many times. The J gene is TRBJ2-4, the V gene TRBV28; possible D gene TRBD2, 7 bases. CDR1 is MDHEN and CDR2 is SYDVKM in the germline V gene. Trimming took off 3 bases at V and 7 bases at J, with 16 bases between the two ends. The CDR3 sequence is 15 residues long. CDR3 nucleotides: TGTGCCAGCAGTTTCGCCCTGGGGGGGCGGAACATTCAGTACTTC. Translation: CASSFALGGRNIQYF.

The chain has TRBV5-4 and TRBJ1-1; the D gene is possibly TRBD1 (6 bases). V was pared by 2 bases and J by 4 bases, with 12 bases between. The V gene's germline CDR1 is SGHNT and CDR2 YYREEE (reference sequence). The CDR3 loop spans 14 amino acids. CDR3 DNA sequence: TGTGCCAGCAGCTTCCCCAACAGGGCCACTGAAGCTTTCTTT. This codes for CASSFPNRATEAFF.

This clonotype was recorded many times. The chain is built from TRBV11-1 and TRBJ2-3; unclear D gene. Trimming left V 5 bases short and J 5 bases short, with 8 bases between. Germline V CDR1 and CDR2: SGHAT, FQDESV (reference sequence). The CDR3 is 12 residues long. The CDR3 is CASSPNQDTQYF. DNA for the CDR3: TGTGCCAGCAGCCCCAACCAAGATACGCAGTATTTT.

There are many counts of this clonotype. The chain has TRBV12-3 or TRBV12-4 and TRBJ2-1; 11 nucleotides match TRBD2. Trimming cost V 3 bases and J 10 bases; bases outside gene matches: 5. CDR3 size: 14 residues. The CDR3 nucleotides are TGTGCCAGCAGTTTTAGCGGGGGGGGCAGAGAGCAGTTCTTC. As protein: CASSFSGGGREQFF.

This clonotype was seen many times. This sequence joins TRBV11-2 and TRBJ2-7, with 10 bases fitting TRBD2. The CDR3 totals 16 residues. The germline CDR1 and CDR2 sequences are SGHAT and FQNNGV. The ends lost 1 base at V and 3 bases at J; junction bases unmatched: 6. CDR3 sequence (DNA): TGTGCCAGCAGCTTAGCTGCTAGCGGGGGAATCTACGAGCAGTACTTC. Its translation is CASSLAASGGIYEQYF.

This clonotype occurred many times. The chain is built from TRBV4-3 and TRBJ1-6, with D perhaps TRBD1 (6 bases). The V and J ends lost 0 bases and 7 bases respectively, with 7 bases between them. This CDR3 is built from 14 residues. Germline V gene lookup returns CDR1 LGHNA and CDR2 YSLEER. CDR3 coding DNA: TGCGCCAGCAGCCAAGAGGGGGCGAATTCACCCCTCCACTTT. Protein product: CASSQEGANSPLHF.

This clonotype was seen ten or more times. The chain employs TRBV29-1 and TRBJ2-7; D might be TRBD2 (6 bases). Trimming stripped 5 bases from V and 2 bases from J, with 13 bases between. Looked up from germline, CDR1 is SQVTM and CDR2 is ANQGSEA. CDR3 length equals 13 residues. CDR3 DNA: TGCAGCGTTTCCAGCGGGCGTGCCTACGAGCAGTACTTC. Translating it yields CSVSSGRAYEQYF.